Below are 3 T cell receptor beta chains sequenced from a single sample in a study of T-cell memory formation after mild COVID-19. MiXCR, run by TCRdb on the 5' RACE reads, gives a single entry per CDR3 protein. The table lists roughly 350,000 distinct CDR3 sequences, around 30% of them singletons, with about 13% in the top ten. Material for sequencing was PBMCs or a T cell subset sorted from them (not recorded which). All receptors come from an adult woman who had mild COVID-19 (a few samples of this study predate the infection). Cell type and time point are not known.

This clonotype came up a few times. The rearrangement uses TRBV12-3 or TRBV12-4 and TRBJ2-3; 16 bases are a match to TRBD2. The CDR3 consists of 17 residues. V lost 5 bases, J lost 4 bases, and 6 bases stayed unmatched. Here the CDR3 DNA reads TGTGCCAGCAGTGGGGGACTAGCGGGAGGGCCGTCAGATACGCAGTATTTT. Encoded protein: CASSGGLAGGPSDTQYF.

There are a few counts of this clonotype. This sequence joins TRBV24-1 and TRBJ2-3, with D uncertain. The V end lost 7 bases, the J end lost 4 bases, and 20 bases lay between the germline ends. The CDR3 is 16 amino acids. CDR1 and CDR2 from the germline V gene are KGHDR and SFDVKD. CDR3 coding DNA: TGTGCCACCAGCCCCCTGGGGTTAGGCGAGGCAGATACGCAGTATTTT. Translating it yields CATSPLGLGEADTQYF.

CDR3 DNA: TGTGCCAGCAGTGAAACAGGGGCAGATACGCAGTATTTT. Residues: CASSETGADTQYF. The rearrangement uses TRBV6-4 and TRBJ2-3; 7 bases fit TRBD1. In germline, CDR1 is MRHNA, CDR2 SNTAGT. The CDR3 extends over 13 amino acids. The V and J ends lost 3 bases and 4 bases, in that order; junction bases with no gene match: 1.